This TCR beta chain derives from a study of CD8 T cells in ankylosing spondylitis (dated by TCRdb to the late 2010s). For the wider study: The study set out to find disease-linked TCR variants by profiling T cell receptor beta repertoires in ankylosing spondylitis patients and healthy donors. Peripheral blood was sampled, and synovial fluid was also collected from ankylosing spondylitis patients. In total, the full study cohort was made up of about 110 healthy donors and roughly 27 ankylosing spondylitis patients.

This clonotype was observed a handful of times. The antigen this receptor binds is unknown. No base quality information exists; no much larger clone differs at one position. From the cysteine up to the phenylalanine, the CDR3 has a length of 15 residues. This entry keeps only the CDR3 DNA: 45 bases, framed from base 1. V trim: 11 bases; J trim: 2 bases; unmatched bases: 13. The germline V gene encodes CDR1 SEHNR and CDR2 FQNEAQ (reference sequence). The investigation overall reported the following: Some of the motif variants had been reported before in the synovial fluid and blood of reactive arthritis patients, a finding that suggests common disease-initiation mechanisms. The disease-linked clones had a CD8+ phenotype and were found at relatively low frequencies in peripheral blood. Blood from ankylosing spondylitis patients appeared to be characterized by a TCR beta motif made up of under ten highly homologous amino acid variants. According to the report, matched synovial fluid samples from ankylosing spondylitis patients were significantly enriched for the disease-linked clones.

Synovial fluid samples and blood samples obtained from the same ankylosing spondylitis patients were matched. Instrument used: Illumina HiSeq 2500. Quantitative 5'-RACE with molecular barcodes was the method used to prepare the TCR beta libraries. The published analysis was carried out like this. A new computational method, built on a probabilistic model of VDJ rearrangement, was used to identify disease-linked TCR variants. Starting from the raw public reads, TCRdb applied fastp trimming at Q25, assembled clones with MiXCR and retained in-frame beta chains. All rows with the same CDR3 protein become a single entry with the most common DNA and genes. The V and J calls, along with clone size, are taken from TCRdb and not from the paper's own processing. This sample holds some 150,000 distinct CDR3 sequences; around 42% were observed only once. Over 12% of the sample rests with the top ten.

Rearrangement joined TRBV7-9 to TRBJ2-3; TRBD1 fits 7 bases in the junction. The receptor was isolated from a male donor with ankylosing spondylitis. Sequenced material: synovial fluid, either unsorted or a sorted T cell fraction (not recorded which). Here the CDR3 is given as CAVQEQGISTDTQYF. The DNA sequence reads TGTGCCGTCCAAGAACAGGGGATTTCCACAGATACGCAGTATTTT.